Below are 15 T cell receptor beta chains sequenced from a single sample in a study of T cell responses to AZD1222 COVID-19 vaccine. The assay was immunoSEQ multiplex PCR, and TCRdb's table has in-frame clones only and misses some. The sample consists of some 150,000 clones, approximately 89% of them appearing once. This sample comprised peripheral blood, obtained on day 0 of AZD1222 vaccination. The receptors were gathered from an adult in good health.

The rearrangement uses TRBV28 and TRBJ2-7; 7 bases fit TRBD2. V was clipped by 7 bases and J by 0 bases; unmatched bases: 3. Germline loops: CDR1 MDHEN, CDR2 SYDVKM. The CDR3 sequence is 13 residues long. Here the CDR3 reads CASKTGGSYEQYF. The CDR3 DNA reads as TGTGCCAGCAAGACGGGAGGCTCCTACGAGCAGTACTTC.

The chain links TRBV7-2 to TRBJ1-1; D unclear. The germline V gene encodes CDR1 SGHTA and CDR2 FQGNSA. The germline V and J ends were trimmed by 2 bases and 0 bases, with 10 bases remaining between them. The CDR3 length is 15 residues. The DNA of the CDR3 is TGTGCCAGCAGCTTATCGGCGGGTATGAACACTGAAGCTTTCTTT. Translated: CASSLSAGMNTEAFF. Based on the CDR3 plus reference TRBV7-2 and TRBJ1-1, the full variable domain is GAGVSQSPSNKVTEKGKDVELRCDPISGHTALYWYRQSLGQGLEFLIYFQGNSAPDKSGLPSDRFSAERTGGSVSTLTIQRTQQEDSAVYLCASSLSAGMNTEAFFGQGTRLTVV.

The chain links TRBV27 to TRBJ2-7; 10 bases line up with TRBD2. The germline V gene has CDR1 MNHEY and CDR2 SMNVEV (reference sequence). The CDR3 sequence is 16 residues long. V lost 0 bases to trimming and J lost 0 bases; unmatched junction nucleotides: 2. The CDR3, as DNA: TGTGCCAGCAGTTTATCGCCTAGCGGGAGCTCCTACGAGCAGTACTTC. Amino acid sequence: CASSLSPSGSSYEQYF.

The V call is TRBV7-8, the J call TRBJ2-7; the D gene is possibly TRBD2 (6 bases). CDR3 length equals 13 residues. Germline values: CDR1 SGHVS, CDR2 FQNEAQ. The ends were cut back, 0 bases at V and 6 bases at J, with 9 bases in the middle. The CDR3 region is CASSLASGVEQYF. The CDR3 bases are TGTGCCAGCAGCTTAGCGTCGGGGGTCGAGCAGTACTTC.

This chain links TRBV18 with TRBJ1-2, with D possibly being TRBD1 (5 bases). Germline CDR1 KGHSH, CDR2 LQKENI. The CDR3 is 15 amino acids. V was trimmed by 2 bases and J by 2 bases, leaving 12 bases between them. The CDR3 spells CASSPGGTLNYGYTF. The CDR3, as DNA: TGTGCCAGCTCACCAGGGGGGACCTTAAACTATGGCTACACCTTC. Together with reference TRBV18 and TRBJ1-2, the CDR3 gives the full variable domain: NAGVMQNPRHLVRRRGQEARLRCSPMKGHSHVYWYRQLPEEGLKFMVYLQKENIIDESGMPKERFSAEFPKEGPSILRIQQVVRGDSAAYFCASSPGGTLNYGYTFGSGTRLTVV.

This chain joins TRBV19 and TRBJ2-2; D tentatively fits TRBD1 or TRBD2 (5 bases each). This CDR3 contains 15 residues. Germline CDR1 and CDR2: LNHDA and SQIVND (reference sequence). Trimming removed 8 bases at V and 5 bases at J, with 18 bases between. CDR3 sequence reads: CASSSLGELTGELFF. The CDR3 nucleotides read TGTGCCAGTTCCAGTTTGGGGGAACTGACCGGGGAGCTGTTTTTT.

This clone showed up just once. This chain joins TRBV5-1 and TRBJ1-5; 10 bases are shared with TRBD1. Germline CDR1 is SGHRS and CDR2 is YFSETQ. V shed 5 bases, J shed 0 bases, and the junction held 8 bases outside the gene matches. This CDR3 has 17 amino acids. The CDR3 loop is CASRPGTGDYSNQPQHF. The CDR3 DNA sequence: TGCGCCAGCAGGCCCGGGACAGGGGACTATAGCAATCAGCCCCAGCATTTT.

The rearrangement joins TRBV6-1 to TRBJ1-5; no definite D call. The germline V and J ends were trimmed by 2 bases and 4 bases, with 9 bases remaining between them. The germline gives CDR1 MNHNS, CDR2 SASEGT. The CDR3 totals 14 residues. DNA of the CDR3: TGTGCCAGCAGTGAAACTGTTCAGAATCAGCCCCAGCATTTT. Its protein product is CASSETVQNQPQHF.

The V and J genes are TRBV27 and TRBJ1-5; D perhaps matches TRBD1 (5 bases). This CDR3 comprises 13 residues. V was pared by 4 bases and J by 6 bases, with 10 bases between. The germline gives CDR1 MNHEY, CDR2 SMNVEV (reference sequence). The CDR3 nucleotides read TGTGCCAGCAGTTCATGGGGGGGTCAGCCCCAGCATTTT. This translates into CASSSWGGQPQHF.

The V gene is TRBV6-5, the J gene TRBJ1-5; D is ambiguous. The CDR3 has 13 residues. Looked up from germline, CDR1 is MNHEY and CDR2 is SVGAGI. Trimming took 6 bases from V and 7 from J, leaving 13 bases between them. In nucleotides, the CDR3 is TGTGCCAGCAGGAGTTTAGGAGGACAGCCCCAGCATTTT. Translated: CASRSLGGQPQHF.

V usage is TRBV27 and J usage is TRBJ2-2, with 7 bases identical to TRBD2. CDR1 and CDR2 (germline): MNHEY, SMNVEV (reference sequence). Trimming at V came to 2 bases and at J to 6 bases, leaving 9 bases not matched to a gene. The CDR3 length is 16 residues. CDR3 sequence (DNA): TGTGCCAGCAGTTTACATGGCGGGAGCCCGCCCGGGGAGCTGTTTTTT. Its protein is CASSLHGGSPPGELFF.

V is TRBV18 and J is TRBJ2-7; TRBD2 matches at 7 bases. Trimming took 6 bases from V and 6 from J; bases not matched to a gene: 11. CDR3 size: 14 residues. Per germline, CDR1 KGHSH and CDR2 LQKENI. The DNA of the CDR3 is TGTGCCAGCTCCCGCTTGGGGGGGGATGGCGAGCAGTACTTC. As protein: CASSRLGGDGEQYF.

The chain is built from TRBV27 and TRBJ1-1, with no clear D. The length of the CDR3 is 13 residues. Germline values: CDR1 MNHEY, CDR2 SMNVEV (reference sequence). Between the trimmed V and J ends, which lost 5 bases and 2 bases, there was a span of 9 bases. Here the CDR3 DNA reads TGTGCCAGCAGTCCACAGAGCAACACTGAAGCTTTCTTT. Translating it yields CASSPQSNTEAFF.

The V and J genes are TRBV7-8 and TRBJ2-7; TRBD2 might be the D (6 bases). V dropped 5 bases and J dropped 2 bases, with 16 bases sitting between them. Germline V gene sequence: CDR1 SGHVS, CDR2 FQNEAQ. The CDR3 is made up of 15 amino acids. The CDR3 coding sequence is TGTGCCAGCAGCCCCCGATTAGCGGAGGCCTACGAGCAGTACTTC. This sequence encodes CASSPRLAEAYEQYF.

The genes are TRBV28 and TRBJ2-7; tentative D call: TRBD1 (6 bases). The V and J ends lost 11 bases and 3 bases respectively, with 14 bases between them. The length of the CDR3 is 12 residues. Germline values: CDR1 MDHEN, CDR2 SYDVKM. DNA for the CDR3: TGTGCCGGACAGAAACCTAACTACGAGCAGTACTTC. Translating it yields CAGQKPNYEQYF.